The TCR beta chain under discussion was sequenced for a study of cytomegalovirus exposure and HLA in healthy donors (dated by TCRdb to the late 2010s). At the level of the whole study: According to an earlier analysis of 587 of the donors, some 180 million T cells yielded 95 million to 140 million unique TCR beta sequences and 276 Gb of sequence data. In addition to the first cohort of roughly 700 subjects, a separate validation cohort of approximately 130 different subjects was used. The study combined high-throughput TCR immunosequencing, statistical association of individual TCRs with disease status, and machine learning to predict cytomegalovirus infection status. Using immunosequencing, the study profiled T cell repertoires from 500 to 800 subjects and related those repertoires to cytomegalovirus serostatus. The number of typed donors differed by locus: roughly 620-640 for A, B, C, DRB1 and DQB1; 500 to 550 for DQA1; approximately 610 for DPA1; and about 470 for DPB1. Genome-wide SNP genotypes for about 55% of the roughly 670 donors were used in a later genetic analysis, which treated that subset as a discovery cohort. Rather than drawing on any new phenotypic data, the later analysis identified candidate immune exposures from TCR beta sequences and the way those sequences occurred across donors. The study was designed to test whether signatures of past pathogen exposure could be identified by cataloging public T cell receptors. An early release covering roughly 600 HLA-typed donors comprised approximately 290 gigabases of sequencing data and tens of millions of unique TCR sequences. Alongside the repertoire data, information on donor age, sex, ethnicity and CMV serostatus was compiled. Among 300 to 500 genotyped donors of the cohort, an average of around 240,000 unique TCR beta nucleotide sequences was sequenced per donor, of which about 18% were non-productive. Both class I and class II loci were covered by HLA typing, at four-digit resolution. The genetic ancestry cluster associated with self-reported Caucasian donors included roughly 84% of the 300 to 450 genotyped donors. Because of strong linkage in the cohort, roughly five DR-DQ haplotypes were treated as single units for association and clustering. In an earlier analysis of over 550 of the donors, high-throughput TCR beta sequencing was used to judge whether each TCR beta V gene segment behaved as functional or pseudogenic. A later analysis re-analyzed previously published TCR beta repertoires from about 600 donors and added high-resolution HLA genotyping to study TCR occurrence patterns. Every repertoire in the discovery cohort had been generated on one and the same sequencing platform.

The method behind the library was the immunoSEQ multiplex PCR assay. For the multiplex PCR, a mixture combining 60 forward primers for TCR Vbeta segments and 13 reverse primers for TCR Jbeta segments was used. Amplification of the CDR3 region of rearranged TCR beta genes was performed with a multiplex PCR assay on genomic DNA. Amplified TCR beta libraries were sequenced as 87-base-pair reads on the Illumina HiSeq System. In the paper's pipeline: In a later analysis, tens of millions of unique TCR beta chains were counted across the roughly 610 repertoires, and around 10 million of these chains were shared by at least two donors. Raw reads were error-corrected and collapsed into unique sequences with a nearest-neighbor algorithm that merged closely related sequences to remove PCR and sequencing errors. CDR3 sequences were aligned to IMGT reference sequences to assign V, D and J gene segments. For a sequence to be retained, a match of at least six nucleotides was required to both a V gene segment and a J gene segment. A rearrangement counted as productive if the CDR3 had no stop codons and remained in frame with V and J, and every other rearrangement counted as non-productive. CDR3 was defined by IMGT convention, running from the second conserved V-encoded cysteine to the conserved J-encoded phenylalanine. The earlier analysis of fewer than 750 of the donors excluded sequences that lacked an unambiguous match to a single V gene segment. An earlier analysis of fewer than 650 of the donors classified V segments as functional when productive rearrangements were above 56.7% and as segregating when the standard deviation between donors was above 5%. To diagnose cytomegalovirus status from the catalog of TCR beta chain sequences, a statistical classification framework was built. In a later analysis, V and J genes were assigned by comparing TCR nucleotide sequences against IMGT/GENE-DB human TR gene sequences. In a later analysis, CDR3 sequences and most-parsimonious VDJ recombination scenarios were assigned using the TCRdist pipeline. A later analysis defined each TCR beta chain by its CDR3 amino acid sequence plus V-gene family, and excluded reads lacking a unique V-gene family. In a later analysis, several hundred highly shared, low-generation-probability nucleotide sequences were removed to address suspected cross-contamination and a sequencing artifact. For each public chain, a later analysis derived a clonal expansion index from normalized ranks of inferred template counts within each repertoire. A later analysis computed generation probabilities with a VDJ recombination model fitted to out-of-frame rearrangements, and checked the results against IGoR. In a later analysis, hypergeometric tests were used to score TCR-TCR, TCR-HLA and TCR-CMV co-occurrence, with a repertoire-size bias correction applied to TCR pairs. To estimate false discovery rates, a later analysis permuted the HLA or CMV assignments 20 times. In a later analysis, co-occurring TCRs were grouped using DBSCAN, and TCRdist sequence similarity was added for clustering within HLA-allele-positive subsets. Co-occurrence clustering excluded repertoires with fewer than 30,000 or more than 120,000 public chains, plus five with anomalous nucleotide sharing. The table comes from immuneACCESS by way of TCRdb, which keeps in-frame sequences with V and J called. Part of the clones is missing from these tables; in studies checked, under half for an unresolved V gene and the rest for unknown reasons. Clone size and the V and J calls come from that table; the DNA yielded D and trimming. For this sample there are about 180,000 clones; more than 60% appear just once. Roughly 3.6% of the sample rests with the top ten.

With regard to this clone: Its binding antigen is unknown. Base qualities are not provided; no much larger clone lies one nucleotide away.

General conclusions and limits of the study: The earlier analysis of some 540 of the donors excluded 15 to 20 rarely observed V segments, including chromosome 9 orphons, because counts were too low. In a later analysis, HLA-associated TCR beta chains showed more clonal expansion and lower generation probabilities than non-associated chains that were equally common. Assigning TCR associations to individual alleles was difficult when HLA alleles, especially DR and DQ, strongly co-occurred. In vitro tests confirmed that a few of the cytomegalovirus-associated TCR beta chains recognize cytomegalovirus antigens. Correlated functional status among segregating V segments might reflect linkage disequilibrium, but an unknown experimental factor could not be ruled out. An association between a missense DCLRE1C variant and V-gene and J-gene trimming of TCR beta chains was found in a later genetic analysis and replicated in an independent cohort. A cluster of highly shared sequence variants was judged likely to be a technical artifact of the sequencing pipeline. In both the original and validation cohorts, the classifier was reported to diagnose cytomegalovirus status with high specificity and sensitivity. A further reported finding was that TCR beta sequences accurately predicted the HLA-A and HLA-B alleles for most subjects in the first cohort. Roughly uniform sequencing depth across donors was assumed in presence/absence analyses, although this assumption may not hold. According to a later genetic analysis, donors in an Asian-associated ancestry cluster had fewer N-insertions in productive TCRs than the approximately 630-donor mean. An earlier analysis of some 560 of the donors showed that most TCR beta V segments appeared in productive rearrangements either about 90% or about 30% of the time, which broadly matched IMGT annotations. According to the authors, the approach could potentially be generalized to other disease states and immunological phenotypes. Because HLA typing was missing for some donors at each locus, association tests included only the typed subset. A later analysis found that most CMV-associated TCR beta chains appeared HLA-restricted, with HLA associations seemingly driven largely by CMV exposure. In a later analysis, 15,000 to 20,000 TCR beta sequences were associated with specific HLA alleles at a false discovery rate of 0.05. Immune exposure information for the cohort was limited to CMV serostatus. In the study, approximately 160 TCR beta chains were listed as associated with cytomegalovirus. In a later analysis, TCR association rates were found to vary across HLA loci, with the most associated TCRs seen for DRB1 alleles and the fewest for HLA-C alleles. The cohort was sequenced for TCR beta chains only, and without alpha or paired-chain data the features that could be detected were limited. Several of the top co-occurrence clusters appeared to be linked to parvovirus B19, influenza, CMV and Epstein-Barr virus, according to a later analysis. Most TCR sequences were observed very rarely across donors, whereas some public TCRs were present in many individuals.

In total, 666 healthy bone marrow donors made up the cohort. At the time of sampling, every cohort member was nominally healthy, though immune exposures that went unrecorded were likely present. The donor tested CMV seropositive and was one of the 289 seropositive cohort members. A peripheral blood sample was collected from each donor, and TCR beta sequencing was performed on peripheral blood mononuclear cells. Genomic DNA was extracted from the blood cell samples with the Qiagen DNeasy Blood Extraction Kit. This receptor was obtained from a woman aged 55-69 years in good health and CMV-seropositive. Sequenced input: PBMCs.

The CDR3: CASRPLRGGSTEAFF. The bases read TGTGCCAGCAGGCCCCTACGTGGGGGCTCAACTGAAGCTTTCTTT. Rearrangement joined TRBV7-2 to TRBJ1-1, and the D gene may be TRBD1, 6 bases matching. From cysteine to phenylalanine, the CDR3 is 15 amino acids long. Solely the CDR3 DNA is kept, with 45 bases framed from the first base. As encoded in the germline V gene, CDR1 is SGHTA while CDR2 is FQGNSA. V sheds 6 bases and J sheds 5 bases, leaving 19 bases between their ends.